This TCR beta chain originates from a study of blood T cell repertoires in COVID-19. Germline V CDR1 and CDR2: MNHNS, SASEGT. V lost 2 bases and J lost 7, with 14 bases in between. CDR3 length equals 14 residues. Generated by immunoSEQ multiplex PCR, the TCRdb table keeps only in-frame clones and is missing some. The table has 190,000 or so clones, about 86% seen once; the top ten hold 7.5%. Recruitment covered 20 to 25 US areas and drew participants whose ages spanned roughly 18 to 90 years. Sequenced: PBMCs or T cells enriched from blood (not recorded which). The V and J genes are TRBV6-1 and TRBJ1-1, with D perhaps TRBD1 (5 bases). The clonotype originates from a man aged 35 to 55 who had recovered from COVID-19. The CDR3 region has the DNA TGTGCCAGCAGTGAATCTCTAGGGGCCAGTGAAGCTTTCTTT. Its translation is CASSESLGASEAFF.